Described below is a single TCR beta chain sequence and its context. The data were obtained in a study of T cells expressing NK-cell markers. Study-wide background: Source material for TCR beta repertoires consisted of sorted CD3+CD56+NKG2C+, CD3+CD56+NKG2C- and CD3+CD56-NKG2C+ T cells. The sequencing cohort of eight donors included seven HCMV-seropositive individuals and one seronegative individual.

After re-calling the 5' RACE reads, TCRdb lists one entry per CDR3 protein, DNA absent. The sample shows roughly 390,000 distinct CDR3 sequences, and approximately 12% sits with its ten largest clones. This CDR3 contains 18 residues. CDR1 and CDR2 (germline): SEHNR, FQNEAQ (reference sequence). This TCR was sampled from a woman in her 50s in good health. Sequenced material: blood T cells: a sorted CD56 or NKG2C T cell subset, CD4+ or CD8+ T cells, or bulk PBMC T cells (not recorded which). The chain joins TRBV7-9 to TRBJ2-3; TCRdb reports TRBD1, a call that lacks DNA to check it against. This chain's CDR3 is CASSLARIDRDYTDTQYF.